These 29 T cell receptor beta chains were sequenced from one sample in a study of early T cells in non-severe SARS-CoV-2 infection. TCRdb reprocessed the 5' RACE reads via MiXCR and lists one record per CDR3 protein. The table includes some 87,000 distinct CDR3 sequences, over 10% detected once. Input material: whole blood. Receptors were obtained from an adult who was a healthcare worker with PCR-confirmed SARS-CoV-2 infection or an uninfected control (not recorded which).

The V call is TRBV20-1, the J call TRBJ2-1, with D perhaps matching TRBD2 (5 bases). There are 13 residues in the CDR3. The germline CDR1 and CDR2 sequences are DFQATT and SNEGSKA (reference sequence). V lost 8 bases and J 7 bases, leaving 18 bases between the germline ends. CDR3 sequence reads: CSSRRGHTNEQFF. The CDR3 DNA is TGCAGTTCCCGGAGAGGGCATACAAATGAGCAGTTCTTC.

Only a few counts were recorded for this clonotype. This sequence joins TRBV5-1 and TRBJ2-7; 7 nucleotides line up with TRBD1. Germline-derived CDR1 and CDR2 are SGHRS and YFSETQ. The CDR3 is 14 amino acids. V shed 6 bases, J shed 5 bases, and the junction held 11 bases outside the gene matches. CDR3 amino acids: CASTYRDSRHEQYF. CDR3 DNA sequence: TGCGCCAGCACCTATCGGGACAGTCGGCACGAGCAGTACTTC.

The sample holds many counts of this clonotype. The V call is TRBV10-3, the J call TRBJ1-4; possible D gene TRBD1, 6 bases. CDR3 length: 15 amino acids. The V gene's germline CDR1 is ENHRY and CDR2 SYGVKD. V dropped 3 bases and J dropped 6 bases, with 14 bases sitting between them. The CDR3: CAISERGLRDEKLFF. CDR3 bases: TGTGCCATCAGTGAACGGGGGCTGAGGGATGAAAAACTGTTTTTT.

This clonotype was found many times. The chain links TRBV5-5 to TRBJ2-4; D is unclear. Trimming shortened V by 0 bases and J by 0 bases, and 16 bases separated the two germline ends. The CDR3 has 18 residues. Germline V gives CDR1 SGHKS, CDR2 YYEKEE (reference sequence). In DNA, the CDR3 is TGTGCCAGCAGCTTGGCTTGGATATACCAGATAGCCAAAAACATTCAGTACTTC. It is translated as CASSLAWIYQIAKNIQYF. The full variable domain, in which reference TRBV5-5 and TRBJ2-4 provide the parts outside the CDR3, is DAGVTQSPTHLIKTRGQQVTLRCSPISGHKSVSWYQQVLGQGPQFIFQYYEKEERGRGNFPDRFSARQFPNYSSELNVNALLLGDSALYLCASSLAWIYQIAKNIQYFGAGTRLSVL.

This clonotype was detected only a few times. The gene calls are TRBV5-1 and TRBJ1-1; D possibly corresponds to TRBD1 (5 bases). CDR1 is SGHRS, CDR2 YFSETQ, per germline. V was trimmed by 3 bases and J by 1 base, leaving 10 bases between them. The CDR3 extends over 14 amino acids. This CDR3 is CASSSGRKNTEAFF. CDR3 nucleotides: TGCGCCAGCAGCTCGGGACGGAAGAACACTGAAGCTTTCTTT.

This clonotype has ten or more counts. The gene calls are TRBV9 and TRBJ1-6, with D unclear. Germline CDR1 SGDLS, CDR2 YYNGEE. There are 15 residues in the CDR3. V was shortened by 0 bases and J by 6 bases, with 10 bases between the two germline ends. CDR3 coding DNA: TGTGCCAGCAGCGTAGAGGGCAGGCTTAATTCACCCCTCCACTTT. Amino acids: CASSVEGRLNSPLHF.

In this sample, this clonotype turned up many times. The V and J genes are TRBV10-3 and TRBJ2-1; TRBD2 agrees at 12 bases. This CDR3 is built from 15 residues. Germline lookup yields CDR1 ENHRY and CDR2 SYGVKD. With 6 bases clipped from V and 7 bases from J, the junction kept 7 bases outside the gene matches. The chain's CDR3 is CAIRSPSGRANEQFF. The CDR3, as DNA: TGTGCCATCAGATCGCCTAGCGGGAGGGCGAATGAGCAGTTCTTC.

This clonotype occurred a few times. The chain is built from TRBV11-2 and TRBJ1-3; TRBD1 is a possible D gene (5 bases). The CDR3 extends over 14 amino acids. V shed 3 bases and J shed 2 bases, with 8 bases lying between them. In germline, CDR1 is SGHAT, CDR2 FQNNGV. CDR3 protein: CASSFDRTGNTIYF. CDR3 bases: TGTGCCAGCAGCTTCGACAGAACTGGAAACACCATATATTTT.

This clonotype was seen repeatedly, ten times or more. The chain carries TRBV3-1 and TRBJ2-6, with a tentative D call TRBD1 (6 bases). The CDR3 spans 16 residues. Trimming removed 4 bases from V and 0 bases from J, with 10 bases in between. The germline V gene has CDR1 LGHDT and CDR2 YNNKEL (reference sequence). CDR3 nucleotides: TGTGCCAGCAGCCCGCAAGGGGGCTCTGGGGCCAACGTCCTGACTTTC. It is translated as CASSPQGGSGANVLTF.

The genes are TRBV29-1 and TRBJ2-5; D assignment may be TRBD1 or TRBD2 (6 bases each). V lost 4 bases to trimming and J lost 3 bases, with 9 bases between them. CDR3 length equals 12 residues. Germline V gene lookup returns CDR1 SQVTM and CDR2 ANQGSEA. CDR3 sequence: CSVGGAEETQYF. CDR3 sequence (DNA): TGCAGCGTTGGGGGGGCGGAAGAGACCCAGTACTTC.

This clonotype was seen only a few times. The J gene is TRBJ2-7, the V gene TRBV5-6; 7 nucleotides align to TRBD2. The CDR3 has 15 amino acids. Germline V gene lookup returns CDR1 SGHDT and CDR2 YYEEEE. V dropped 2 bases and J dropped 1; count of bases not matched to a gene: 6. CDR3 loop: CASSFRRGSSYEQYF. The CDR3 nucleotides read TGTGCCAGCAGCTTTAGGCGCGGGAGTTCCTACGAGCAGTACTTC.

The V call is TRBV18, the J call TRBJ2-1; 8 bases line up with TRBD1. J lost 5 bases, V lost 0 bases, and 3 bases had no gene match. CDR1 and CDR2 from the germline V gene are KGHSH and LQKENI. This CDR3 is built from 15 residues. The CDR3 spells CASSPPTGGHNEQFF. CDR3 DNA: TGTGCCAGCTCACCACCCACAGGGGGTCACAATGAGCAGTTCTTC. The full variable domain, in which reference TRBV18 and TRBJ2-1 provide the parts outside the CDR3, is NAGVMQNPRHLVRRRGQEARLRCSPMKGHSHVYWYRQLPEEGLKFMVYLQKENIIDESGMPKERFSAEFPKEGPSILRIQQVVRGDSAAYFCASSPPTGGHNEQFFGPGTRLTVL.

This clonotype was seen many times. The chain combines TRBV7-9 with TRBJ2-5; 7 bases are shared with TRBD2. Germline trimming cut 5 bases from V and 3 bases from J; bases unmatched to any gene: 9. Germline V gene lookup returns CDR1 SEHNR and CDR2 FQNEAQ (reference sequence). This CDR3 has 15 amino acids. The CDR3 nucleotides are TGTGCCAGCAGCCCTAGCGGTTCGAGGGAAGAGACCCAGTACTTC. Its translation: CASSPSGSREETQYF.

This rearrangement joins TRBV7-3 to TRBJ2-7; TRBD2 might be the D (6 bases). Trimming took 2 bases from V and 6 from J, leaving 17 bases between them. The CDR3 loop spans 15 amino acids. Germline values: CDR1 SGHTA, CDR2 FQGTGA. The CDR3 DNA is TGTGCCAGCAGCTTAGACACCCGGGAGAGGGGCGAGCAGTACTTC. Protein sequence: CASSLDTRERGEQYF.

For this clonotype: A much larger clone is a single base away; this may be a read error. The V and J genes are TRBV11-1 and TRBJ2-7; perhaps D is TRBD1 or TRBD2 (6 bases each). This CDR3 spans 16 amino acids. Germline V gene sequence: CDR1 SGHAT, CDR2 FQDESV (reference sequence). V lost 4 bases, J lost 4 bases, and 20 bases lay in between. CDR3 in DNA: TGTGCCAGCAGCTGGGGAGTCGGGGGCCCGTGTTACGAGCAGTACTTC. Residues: CASSWGVGGPCYEQYF.

This clonotype was seen a handful of times. The chain is built from TRBV28 and TRBJ1-2; TRBD1 aligns across 9 bases. Trimming at V came to 3 bases and at J to 2 bases, leaving 4 bases not matched to a gene. Germline CDR1 reads MDHEN; CDR2 reads SYDVKM. CDR3 length equals 15 residues. CDR3 nucleotides: TGTGCCAGCAGTTTCGGGACAGGGTCGAACTATGGCTACACCTTC. Its translation is CASSFGTGSNYGYTF.

This clonotype has a count of ten or more. The genes are TRBV29-1 and TRBJ1-1; a possible D gene is TRBD1 (6 bases). CDR1 and CDR2 (germline): SQVTM, ANQGSEA. The CDR3 totals 12 residues. The V end lost 5 bases, the J end lost 9 bases, and 16 bases lay between the germline ends. CDR3 sequence reads: CSVPLGGGKAFF. Here the CDR3 DNA reads TGCAGCGTTCCCCTCGGGGGCGGAAAAGCTTTCTTT.

This clonotype was counted ten times or more. The V call is TRBV5-1, the J call TRBJ2-1; 13 bases fit TRBD2. The CDR3 is made up of 16 amino acids. The V segment lost 4 bases and the J segment 4 bases; nucleotides outside the gene matches: 5. Per germline, CDR1 SGHRS and CDR2 YFSETQ. CDR3 region: CASSGSGLAGYNEQFF. The CDR3 DNA reads TGCGCCAGCAGCGGGTCGGGACTAGCGGGGTACAATGAGCAGTTCTTC.

The rearrangement joins TRBV12-3 or TRBV12-4 to TRBJ1-4, with unresolved D. CDR3 length: 15 amino acids. V was pared by 4 bases and J by 7 bases, with 16 bases between. The CDR3 bases are TGTGCCAGCAGTTCCCGGACCCGACCCCCTGAAAAACTGTTTTTT. Translating gives CASSSRTRPPEKLFF.

To note about this clonotype: A junction end diverges from the germline sequence, so it may reflect a read error. V and J are TRBV2 and TRBJ1-5; D not certain. Germline V gene sequence: CDR1 SNHLY, CDR2 FYNNEI. The CDR3 loop spans 14 amino acids. The CDR3 region is CASSEGRGNQPQHF. CDR3 in DNA: TGTGCCAGCAGCGAAGGCCGAGGCAATCAGCCCCAGCATTTT.

Note on this clonotype: One base away lies a much larger clone, so this may be a sequencing read error. This chain connects TRBV18 to TRBJ2-1, with 11 bases identical to TRBD2. CDR3 length: 15 amino acids. Germline V gene data show CDR1 as KGHSH and CDR2 as LQKENI. In nucleotides, the CDR3 is TGTGTCAGCTCACCCGAACTAGCGGGAGCCCATGAGCAGTTCTTC. Translation: CVSSPELAGAHEQFF.

The sample holds a few counts of this clonotype. The CDR3 ends on some other residue instead of the conserved phenylalanine or tryptophan, so this is likely a read error. The DNA is omitted, as the CDR3 cannot be located on it reliably, and the CDR3 follows TCRdb's listing. V is TRBV29-1 and J is TRBJ2-1; TRBD1, the D gene given by the table, was not confirmed from the DNA. Inclusive of both ends, the CDR3 amounts to 14 amino acids. Germline values: CDR1 SQVTM, CDR2 ANQGSEA. CDR3 region: CSVETGVGGLPLSV.

This clonotype showed up just a few times. The chain uses TRBV20-1 and TRBJ2-1; 9 bases fit TRBD2. Germline values: CDR1 DFQATT, CDR2 SNEGSKA (reference sequence). Trimming removed 5 bases from V and 7 bases from J; junction bases left unmatched: 6. The CDR3 is 13 amino acids. The CDR3 DNA follows: TGCAGTGCTCCCGTAGCGGGAGAGAATGAGCAGTTCTTC. It is translated as CSAPVAGENEQFF.

Worth noting for this clonotype: Possible read error: a much larger clone is one base away. V usage is TRBV7-9 and J usage is TRBJ2-7; no clear D gene. V dropped 0 bases and J dropped 2 bases, with 2 bases sitting between them. The CDR3 totals 12 residues. From germline, CDR1 is SEHNR and CDR2 FQNEAQ (reference sequence). The CDR3 loop is CASSLAAYEQYF. CDR3 sequence (DNA): TGTGCCAGCAGCTTAGCGGCCTACGAGCAGTACTTC.

V is TRBV7-6 and J is TRBJ2-7; 7 nucleotides agree with TRBD2. The CDR3 loop spans 14 amino acids. Trimming took 1 base from V and 5 from J; bases not matched to a gene: 5. CDR1 is SGHVS and CDR2 is FNYEAQ in the germline V gene. Here the CDR3 reads CASSLDGTTNEQYF. CDR3 bases: TGTGCCAGCAGCTTAGATGGGACTACCAACGAGCAGTACTTC.

The rearrangement joins TRBV5-1 to TRBJ1-1; possible D gene TRBD1, 5 bases. The CDR3 covers 14 residues. Germline CDR1 is SGHRS and CDR2 is YFSETQ. V lost 2 bases and J 5 bases, leaving 13 bases between the germline ends. The CDR3 nucleotides read TGCGCCAGCAGCTTTCTGGGGGGAGAAACTGAAGCTTTCTTT. This sequence encodes CASSFLGGETEAFF.

The J gene is TRBJ2-3, the V gene TRBV6-2 or TRBV6-3; possible D gene TRBD1, 6 bases. This CDR3 spans 14 amino acids. In germline, CDR1 is MNHEY, CDR2 SVGEGT. Trimming took off 2 bases at V and 2 bases at J, with 8 bases between the two ends. DNA of the CDR3: TGTGCCAGCAGTTACGGACAGTTCACAGATACGCAGTATTTT. As protein: CASSYGQFTDTQYF.

The sample holds many counts of this clonotype. J is TRBJ2-5 and V is TRBV12-3 or TRBV12-4, with 7 bases matching TRBD2. Trimming removed 2 bases from V and 5 bases from J; junction bases left unmatched: 2. This CDR3 spans 13 amino acids. The CDR3 region is CASSLSGTETQYF. The CDR3 nucleotides read TGTGCCAGCAGTTTAAGCGGGACGGAGACCCAGTACTTC.

The chain couples TRBV2 to TRBJ1-2; weak D call: TRBD1 (6 bases). CDR3 length: 15 residues. Germline V gene data show CDR1 as SNHLY and CDR2 as FYNNEI. Trimming left V 6 bases short and J 5 bases short, with 19 bases between. The CDR3 DNA reads as TGTGCCAGCAGCCCCGACGGACAGATAGGGTATGGCTACACCTTC. Translation gives CASSPDGQIGYGYTF.